Listed below are T cell receptor beta chains from one sample, sequenced in a study of T cell responses to AZD1222 COVID-19 vaccine. TCRdb's copy holds only in-frame clones and misses some; the assay was immunoSEQ multiplex PCR. The table lists about 220,000 clones, approximately 94% of them singletons, with about 1% in the top ten. The sample here was peripheral blood, taken on day 0 of MenACWY control vaccination. The origin of the receptors is an adult in good health. CDR3s include the opening cysteine and the closing phenylalanine or tryptophan. The D gene is left open where the match is weak. Size tells how often a clone was seen (once, few, many) or the class of an expanded clone, and some rows leave it out.

j_call v_call d_call clone_size cdr3_aa cdr3_nt
TRBJ2-5 TRBV6-2/TRBV6-3 . . CASSYSQTKRTQYF TGTGCCAGCAGTTATTCACAGACCAAGAGGACCCAGTACTTC
TRBJ1-6 TRBV5-8 . . CASSSSYNSPLHF TGTGCCAGCAGCTCCTCCTATAATTCACCCCTCCACTTT
TRBJ1-6 TRBV11-2 . . CASSSPPTGYNSPLHF TGTGCCAGCAGCTCCCCGCCAACAGGGTATAATTCACCCCTCCACTTT
TRBJ1-1 TRBV30 TRBD1 . CAWSRGTGAVGAFF TGTGCCTGGAGCAGGGGGACAGGGGCCGTGGGAGCTTTCTTT
TRBJ1-6 TRBV6-6 TRBD1 . CASSYAGQGGSPLHF TGTGCCAGCAGTTACGCCGGACAGGGGGGTTCACCCCTCCACTTT
TRBJ2-1 TRBV7-8 TRBD2 . CASSKGKLAGWDEQFF TGTGCCAGCAGTAAGGGGAAGCTAGCGGGGTGGGATGAGCAGTTCTTC
TRBJ2-5 TRBV5-1 . . CASSLAGRGQETQYF TGCGCCAGCAGCTTGGCCGGCAGGGGCCAAGAGACCCAGTACTTC
TRBJ1-2 TRBV20-1 . . CSASKGGSYGYTF TGCAGTGCTAGTAAGGGGGGGTCCTATGGCTACACCTTC
TRBJ2-2 TRBV7-2 . . CASSLWTANTGELFF TGTGCCAGCAGCCTTTGGACAGCGAACACCGGGGAGCTGTTTTTT
TRBJ1-5 TRBV27 . . CASSSGGNQPQHF TGTGCCAGCAGTTCAGGGGGCAATCAGCCCCAGCATTTT
TRBJ1-5 TRBV6-2/TRBV6-3 . . CASSYGGVSNQPQHF TGTGCCAGCAGTTACGGGGGAGTTAGCAATCAGCCCCAGCATTTT
TRBJ2-1 TRBV7-2 . once CATKFTRAGNEQFF TGTGCCACCAAATTCACCCGGGCAGGGAATGAGCAGTTCTTC
TRBJ1-5 TRBV5-1 . . CASSQGRLDYQPQHF TGCGCCAGCAGCCAGGGACGGCTAGATTATCAGCCCCAGCATTTT
TRBJ2-2 TRBV11-3 . . CASSLNGELFF TGTGCCAGCAGCTTAAACGGGGAGCTGTTTTTT
TRBJ1-1 TRBV7-9 . . CASSPFTENTEAFF TGTGCCAGCAGCCCCTTCACAGAGAACACTGAAGCTTTCTTT
TRBJ2-2 TRBV30 . . CAWSATSGGGELFF TGTGCCTGGAGTGCTACCTCCGGGGGAGGGGAGCTGTTTTTT
TRBJ1-6 TRBV4-3 . . CASSQVYTYNSPLHF TGCGCCAGCAGCCAAGTGTACACATATAATTCACCCCTCCACTTT
TRBJ2-7 TRBV10-3 . . CAISAGPYEQYF TGTGCCATCAGTGCGGGTCCCTACGAGCAGTACTTC
TRBJ1-5 TRBV10-1 . . CAFNKGISNQPQHF TGCGCCTTCAACAAGGGGATTAGCAATCAGCCCCAGCATTTT
TRBJ1-2 TRBV5-1 . once CASSGLTGYTF TGCGCCAGCAGCGGACTTACCGGCTACACCTTC
TRBJ1-1 TRBV19 . . CASNRQWGTEAFF TGTGCCAGTAATCGACAGTGGGGCACTGAAGCTTTCTTT
TRBJ1-2 TRBV7-2 . . CASSLRTVNYGYTF TGTGCCAGCAGCTTGCGGACAGTTAACTATGGCTACACCTTC
TRBJ1-2 TRBV28 . . CASSVSRPQIGYTF TGTGCCAGCAGTGTCTCCCGGCCACAAATAGGCTACACCTTC
TRBJ1-4 TRBV10-3 . . CAISESKAGLGEKLFF TGTGCCATCAGTGAGTCGAAGGCAGGGTTAGGTGAAAAACTGTTTTTT
TRBJ2-1 TRBV5-1 TRBD2 . CASSITSGGPYNEQFF TGCGCCAGCAGCATCACTAGCGGGGGCCCCTACAATGAGCAGTTCTTC